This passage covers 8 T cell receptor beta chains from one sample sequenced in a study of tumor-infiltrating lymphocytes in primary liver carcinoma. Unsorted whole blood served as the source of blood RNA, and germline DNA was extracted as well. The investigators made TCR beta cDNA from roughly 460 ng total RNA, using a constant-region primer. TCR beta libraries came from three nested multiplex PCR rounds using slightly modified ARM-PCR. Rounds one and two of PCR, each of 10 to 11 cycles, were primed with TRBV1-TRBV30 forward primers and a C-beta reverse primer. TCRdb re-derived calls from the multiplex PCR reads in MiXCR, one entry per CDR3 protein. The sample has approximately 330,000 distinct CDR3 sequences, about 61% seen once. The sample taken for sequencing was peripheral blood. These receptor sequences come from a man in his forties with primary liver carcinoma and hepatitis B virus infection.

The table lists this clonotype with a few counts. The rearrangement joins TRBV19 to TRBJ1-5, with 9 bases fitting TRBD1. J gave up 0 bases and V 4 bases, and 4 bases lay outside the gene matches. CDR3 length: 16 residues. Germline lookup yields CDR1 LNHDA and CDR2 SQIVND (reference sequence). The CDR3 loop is CASSTKDRGSNQPQHF. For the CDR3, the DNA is TGTGCCAGTAGTACTAAGGACAGGGGTAGCAATCAGCCCCAGCATTTT.

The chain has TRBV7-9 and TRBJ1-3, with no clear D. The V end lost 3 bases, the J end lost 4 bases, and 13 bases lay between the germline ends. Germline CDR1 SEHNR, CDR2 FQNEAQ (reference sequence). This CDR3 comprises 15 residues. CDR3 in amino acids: CASSFFGQEGNTIYF. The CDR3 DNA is TGTGCCAGCAGCTTTTTCGGGCAGGAGGGAAACACCATATATTTT.

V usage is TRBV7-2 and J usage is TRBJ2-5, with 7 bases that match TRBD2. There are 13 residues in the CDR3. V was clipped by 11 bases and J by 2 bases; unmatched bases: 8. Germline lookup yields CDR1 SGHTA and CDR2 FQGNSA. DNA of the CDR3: TGTGCCTCTGCGCGGGGGAAGCAAGAGACCCAGTACTTC. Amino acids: CASARGKQETQYF.

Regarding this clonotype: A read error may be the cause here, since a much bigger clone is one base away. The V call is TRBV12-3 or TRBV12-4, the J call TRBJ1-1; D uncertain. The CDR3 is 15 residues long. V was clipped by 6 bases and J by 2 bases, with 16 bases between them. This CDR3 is CASSKQQMSNTEAFF. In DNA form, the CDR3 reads TGTGCCAGCAGCAAACAGCAAATGAGCAACACTGAAGCTTTCTTT.

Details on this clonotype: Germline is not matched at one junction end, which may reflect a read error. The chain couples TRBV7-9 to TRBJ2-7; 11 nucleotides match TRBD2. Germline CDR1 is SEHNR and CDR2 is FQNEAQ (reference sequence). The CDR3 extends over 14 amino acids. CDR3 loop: CASSSTSGAYEQYF. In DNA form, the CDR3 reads TGTGCCAGCAGCTCGACTAGCGGGGCCTACGAACAGTACTTC.

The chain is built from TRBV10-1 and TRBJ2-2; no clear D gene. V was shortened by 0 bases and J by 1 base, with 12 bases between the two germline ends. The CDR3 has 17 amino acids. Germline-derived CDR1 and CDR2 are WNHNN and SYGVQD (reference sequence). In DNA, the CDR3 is TGCGCCAGCAGTGAGTCATGGCAGCGCGGGAACACCGGGGAGCTGTTTTTT. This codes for CASSESWQRGNTGELFF.

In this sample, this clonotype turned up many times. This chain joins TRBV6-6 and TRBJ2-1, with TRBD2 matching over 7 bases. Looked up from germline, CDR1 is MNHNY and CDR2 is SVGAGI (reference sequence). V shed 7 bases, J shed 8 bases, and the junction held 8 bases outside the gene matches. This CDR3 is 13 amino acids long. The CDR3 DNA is TGTGCCAGCACCTTGGGGGGGGTGGATGAGCAGTTCTTC. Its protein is CASTLGGVDEQFF.

As DNA, the CDR3 is TGTGCCAGCATACTGATAACTAGCGGGAGCAGGTATGAGCAGTTCTTC. Translating it yields CASILITSGSRYEQFF. The chain carries TRBV11-2 and TRBJ2-1, with TRBD2 matching 11 bases. Germline loops: CDR1 SGHAT, CDR2 FQNNGV. V gave up 7 bases and J gave up 8 bases; unmatched junction bases: 13. CDR3 length: 16 residues.